The 27 T cell receptor beta chains presented below share a single source sample, sequenced in a study of neoadjuvant anti-PD-1 for oral cavity cancer. As to time point: after neoadjuvant nivolumab, at surgical resection. Method: immunoSEQ multiplex PCR; TCRdb's copy keeps in-frame clones and lacks some. Counted here are about 12,000 clones, around 75% occurring once; the ten biggest clones make up roughly 2.5%. The sequencing here drew on PBMCs, taken after nivolumab (anti-PD-1) treatment. The receptors come from a person between 35 and 79 years old with oral cavity squamous cell carcinoma.

This clone was detected a few times. This rearrangement joins TRBV6-8 to TRBJ2-7; 9 bases align to TRBD1. Germline CDR1 reads MNHGY; CDR2 reads SAAAGT. The CDR3 is 12 residues long. Trimming at V came to 11 bases and at J to 2 bases, leaving 4 bases not matched to a gene. The CDR3 region has the DNA TGTGCCGCGACAGGGGGTCCCTACGAGCAGTACTTC. It codes for CAATGGPYEQYF.

The chain uses TRBV9 and TRBJ1-4; tentatively, D is TRBD1 (5 bases). This CDR3 is 15 amino acids long. V lost 0 bases, J lost 5 bases, and 11 bases lay in between. Germline CDR1 SGDLS, CDR2 YYNGEE. The CDR3 loop reads CASSVARQGNEKLFF. CDR3 nucleotides: TGTGCCAGCAGCGTAGCTCGGCAGGGAAATGAAAAACTGTTTTTT.

In its sample, this clone was seen a few times. This chain joins TRBV5-4 and TRBJ2-3; TRBD2 is a possible D gene (6 bases). The germline V gene encodes CDR1 SGHNT and CDR2 YYREEE (reference sequence). CDR3 length: 13 amino acids. V was pared by 2 bases and J by 3 bases, with 7 bases between. CDR3 in DNA: TGTGCCAGCAGCTTCCGGGGGACAGATACGCAGTATTTT. Protein sequence: CASSFRGTDTQYF. The entire variable domain, with the rest obtained from reference TRBV5-4 and TRBJ2-3, is as follows: ETGVTQSPTHLIKTRGQQVTLRCSSQSGHNTVSWYQQALGQGPQFIFQYYREEENGRGNFPPRFSGLQFPNYSSELNVNALELDDSALYLCASSFRGTDTQYFGPGTRLTVL.

This clone was picked up one time. The genes are TRBV9 and TRBJ2-5; D is ambiguous. V was clipped by 4 bases and J by 0 bases, with 10 bases between them. The CDR3 extends over 14 amino acids. The germline gives CDR1 SGDLS, CDR2 YYNGEE. CDR3 DNA sequence: TGTGCCAGCAGCCCCCGTGCGGACCAAGAGACCCAGTACTTC. Translation: CASSPRADQETQYF.

V usage is TRBV5-1 and J usage is TRBJ2-1; TRBD1 matches at 9 bases. This CDR3 contains 15 residues. V was clipped by 4 bases and J by 8 bases; unmatched bases: 10. The germline V gene has CDR1 SGHRS and CDR2 YFSETQ. The CDR3 DNA reads as TGCGCCAGCAGCCTGGAGGGACAGGGAGTGGATGAGCAGTTCTTC. Amino acids: CASSLEGQGVDEQFF.

The chain links TRBV9 to TRBJ1-5; no firm D call. This CDR3 region has 14 residues. Per the germline V gene, CDR1 is SGDLS and CDR2 is YYNGEE. V lost 0 bases and J 5 bases, leaving 9 bases between the germline ends. CDR3 sequence: CASSVEGTDQPQHF. CDR3 nucleotide sequence: TGTGCCAGCAGCGTAGAGGGAACCGATCAGCCCCAGCATTTT.

The rearrangement joins TRBV4-1 to TRBJ2-7; D gene unclear. The CDR3 consists of 13 residues. Trimming pared 2 bases from V and 6 bases from J, leaving 11 bases between. Germline CDR1 reads MGHRA; CDR2 reads YSYEKL. Here the CDR3 reads CASSQPDGGEQYF. CDR3 nucleotides: TGCGCCAGCAGCCAACCAGACGGTGGCGAGCAGTACTTC.

V gene TRBV30 combines with J gene TRBJ1-1; D uncertain. V gave up 2 bases and J gave up 7 bases, with 14 bases separating them. The germline gives CDR1 GTSNPN, CDR2 SVGIG (reference sequence). The CDR3 is 13 residues long. CDR3 nucleotides: TGTGCCTGGAGTCGGTCGATCACGGTTGAAGCTTTCTTT. Residues: CAWSRSITVEAFF.

This chain joins TRBV28 and TRBJ2-7; D may match TRBD1 or TRBD2 (5 bases each). This CDR3 comprises 15 residues. Trimming stripped 7 bases from V and 0 bases from J, with 16 bases between. Per germline, CDR1 MDHEN and CDR2 SYDVKM. In nucleotides, the CDR3 is TGTGCCAGCACCCTCTGGGGGAAGGGCTCCTACGAGCAGTACTTC. Translation gives CASTLWGKGSYEQYF.

This sequence joins TRBV6-5 and TRBJ1-1, with 8 bases that match TRBD1. The CDR3 length is 13 residues. Germline CDR1 MNHEY, CDR2 SVGAGI. The ends lost 7 bases at V and 5 bases at J; junction bases unmatched: 6. CDR3: CASKTGVRTEAFF. CDR3 nucleotides: TGTGCCAGCAAGACAGGGGTAAGAACTGAAGCTTTCTTT.

This clone came up once. The chain couples TRBV10-2 to TRBJ1-5, with TRBD1 identical over 9 bases. CDR1 and CDR2 (germline): WSHSY, SAAADI. The CDR3 is made up of 14 amino acids. Losses at the gene ends were 4 bases for V and 6 bases for J; bases not matched to a gene: 4. The CDR3 sequence is CASSAGTGFQPQHF. In DNA, the CDR3 is TGCGCCAGCAGTGCCGGGACAGGGTTTCAGCCCCAGCATTTT.

CDR3 sequence reads: CSVRQGAGNTIYF. CDR3 coding DNA: TGCAGCGTTCGACAGGGAGCCGGAAACACCATATATTTT. This rearrangement joins TRBV29-1 to TRBJ1-3; 7 positions agree with TRBD1. CDR1 and CDR2 from the germline V gene are SQVTM and ANQGSEA. V shed 5 bases and J 4 bases; nucleotides not matched to a gene: 5. The CDR3 length is 13 residues. The full variable domain, rest sourced from reference TRBV29-1 and TRBJ1-3, is SAVISQKPSRDICQRGTSLTIQCQVDSQVTMMFWYRQQPGQSLTLIATANQGSEATYESGFVIDKFPISRPNLTFSTLTVSNMSPEDSSIYLCSVRQGAGNTIYFGEGSWLTVV.

This rearrangement joins TRBV7-2 to TRBJ1-1; possible D gene TRBD1, 6 bases. The CDR3 extends over 15 amino acids. The V end was cut by 4 bases, the J end by 0 bases, with 12 bases between. Germline V lookup: CDR1 SGHTA, CDR2 FQGNSA. The CDR3 DNA is TGTGCCAGCAGCTCTGGACAGACCTTGAACACTGAAGCTTTCTTT. This encodes CASSSGQTLNTEAFF.

The chain is built from TRBV6-5 and TRBJ1-5; D unclear. The CDR3 sequence is 14 residues long. In germline, CDR1 is MNHEY, CDR2 SVGAGI. V was clipped by 8 bases and J by 2 bases, with 13 bases between them. The CDR3 sequence is CASRGGGGNQPQHF. Written as DNA, the CDR3 is TGTGCCAGCCGAGGCGGAGGTGGCAATCAGCCCCAGCATTTT.

This chain joins TRBV2 and TRBJ1-5, with D tentatively TRBD1 (5 bases). The germline V gene encodes CDR1 SNHLY and CDR2 FYNNEI. V was cut by 4 bases and J by 6 bases, with 10 bases left in between. The CDR3 runs 13 residues. CDR3 DNA sequence: TGTGCCAGCAGTGGCAGGGAGGGTCAGCCCCAGCATTTT. This translates into CASSGREGQPQHF.

The chain couples TRBV10-1 to TRBJ2-7; D uncertain. Looked up from germline, CDR1 is WNHNN and CDR2 is SYGVQD (reference sequence). V was cut by 3 bases and J by 2 bases, with 14 bases left in between. The CDR3 runs 15 residues. The CDR3 sequence is CASSDPAWGAYEQYF. In nucleotides, the CDR3 is TGCGCCAGCAGTGACCCTGCTTGGGGTGCCTACGAGCAGTACTTC.

The rearrangement links TRBV2 to TRBJ1-5; D is undetermined. The CDR3 length is 16 residues. V was cut by 3 bases and J by 9 bases, with 21 bases left in between. Per germline, CDR1 SNHLY and CDR2 FYNNEI. In DNA, the CDR3 is TGTGCCAGCAGTGATAATTCCGGGTCCTACGGAAGGCCCCAGCATTTT. Residues: CASSDNSGSYGRPQHF.

The chain employs TRBV6-1 and TRBJ2-7, with 10 positions matching TRBD1. Losses at the gene ends were 4 bases for V and 3 bases for J; bases not matched to a gene: 6. Germline V gene data show CDR1 as MNHNS and CDR2 as SASEGT. The CDR3 extends over 15 amino acids. CDR3 sequence reads: CASSGSGTGDYEQYF. The DNA for the CDR3 is TGTGCCAGCAGTGGCTCCGGGACAGGGGACTACGAGCAGTACTTC.

The rearrangement uses TRBV10-2 and TRBJ1-5; D is possibly TRBD1 (5 bases). Germline CDR1 WSHSY, CDR2 SAAADI. This CDR3 region has 14 residues. V shed 4 bases and J shed 1 base, with 8 bases lying between them. Here the CDR3 DNA reads TGCGCCAGCAGTGGGACATCCAGCAATCAGCCCCAGCATTTT. Translation gives CASSGTSSNQPQHF.

The chain joins TRBV21-1 to TRBJ1-6; TRBD1 was called by the table and not checked on the DNA. TRBV21-1 is a pseudogene segment. The CDR3 spans 15 residues. As DNA, the CDR3 is TGTGCCAGCAGCGGTTACAGGGGGGGACGTTCACCCCTCCACTTT. This gives the protein CASSGYRGGRSPLHF.

In its sample, this clone was seen a few times. This chain joins TRBV6-5 and TRBJ1-1; D is ambiguous. The CDR3 length is 11 residues. The germline gives CDR1 MNHEY, CDR2 SVGAGI. Trimming removed 7 bases from V and 8 bases from J, with 11 bases in between. DNA of the CDR3: TGTGCCAGCATCAAAGGGTTGGAAGCTTTCTTT. Translation gives CASIKGLEAFF.

This clone came up once. The chain has TRBV19 and TRBJ2-7, with unresolved D. This CDR3 region has 11 residues. V lost 5 bases and J 3 bases, leaving 5 bases between the germline ends. Per germline, CDR1 LNHDA and CDR2 SQIVND (reference sequence). CDR3 amino acids: CASSWSYEQYF. The CDR3 DNA reads TGTGCCAGTAGTTGGAGCTACGAGCAGTACTTC.

The genes are TRBV29-1 and TRBJ2-3; D might be TRBD1 (5 bases). The CDR3 sequence is 12 residues long. V lost 7 bases and J 4 bases, leaving 12 bases between the germline ends. The germline CDR1 and CDR2 sequences are SQVTM and ANQGSEA. The CDR3 coding sequence is TGCAGCGCAGGGAAGACGCCAGATACGCAGTATTTT. It encodes CSAGKTPDTQYF.

The rearrangement links TRBV11-2 to TRBJ2-5, with D perhaps assigned TRBD1 or TRBD2 (6 bases each). Trimming removed 7 bases from V and 5 bases from J, with 14 bases in between. The V gene's germline CDR1 is SGHAT and CDR2 FQNNGV. This CDR3 spans 13 amino acids. CDR3 residues: CASTPGGIETQYF. The CDR3 nucleotides are TGTGCCAGCACACCCGGGGGCATCGAGACCCAGTACTTC.

A single count supports this clone. The V gene is TRBV6-8, the J gene TRBJ2-7; no reliable D call. The CDR3 is 16 residues long. CDR1 and CDR2 from the germline V gene are MNHGY and SAAAGT. Trimming stripped 5 bases from V and 6 bases from J, with 23 bases between. CDR3 DNA: TGTGCCAGCAGTCCCCCGAAGTTTGTGCCGAACCTCGAGCAGTACTTC. Its protein product is CASSPPKFVPNLEQYF.

V usage is TRBV6-1 and J usage is TRBJ2-3; 10 bases are a match to TRBD2. The CDR3 has 15 amino acids. Per the germline V gene, CDR1 is MNHNS and CDR2 is SASEGT. V gave up 8 bases and J gave up 7 bases; unmatched junction bases: 12. CDR3 nucleotide sequence: TGTGCCAGCGGTGCTAGCGGGGGCTCGGGGAATACGCAGTATTTT. This encodes CASGASGGSGNTQYF.

This clone has just a few counts. The rearrangement links TRBV4-1 to TRBJ1-3; 7 nucleotides agree with TRBD1. V shed 0 bases, J shed 7 bases, and the junction held 15 bases outside the gene matches. CDR3 length: 18 residues. CDR1 is MGHRA, CDR2 YSYEKL, per germline. The CDR3: CASSQERLLGQERNTIYF. CDR3 bases: TGCGCCAGCAGCCAAGAAAGACTCCTAGGACAGGAAAGGAACACCATATATTTT.